This T cell receptor beta chain was identified during a study of graft-versus-host responses after intestinal transplantation. Study results and limitations: Investigators detected GvH clones in recipient marrow, with some emerging earlier in ileum or blood. There was an association between peak levels of circulating GvH clones and early post-transplant HvG declines.

Notes on this clone: As yet, its antigen is unknown.

Germline lookup yields CDR1 LNHDA and CDR2 SQIVND (reference sequence). This CDR3 comprises 12 residues. V was cut by 7 bases and J by 0 bases, with 4 bases left in between. Repertoires were generated with immunoSEQ multiplex PCR, while TCRdb's copy carries only in-frame clones and drops some. The table has about 120,000 clones, approximately 93% seen once. V usage is TRBV19 and J usage is TRBJ2-1; D not certain. The sequencing here drew on unstimulated CD8+ T cells sorted from spleen or lymph node cells, taken before transplant. The sequence came from a human donor who was the organ donor for an intestinal transplant. CDR3 protein: CASKSSYNEQFF. The CDR3 nucleotides read TGTGCCAGTAAGAGCTCCTACAATGAGCAGTTCTTC. The complete variable domain, with remaining parts taken from reference TRBV19 and TRBJ2-1, reads DGGITQSPKYLFRKEGQNVTLSCEQNLNHDAMYWYRQDPGQGLRLIYYSQIVNDFQKGDIAEGYSVSREKKESFPLTVTSAQKNPTAFYLCASKSSYNEQFFGPGTRLTVL.